This T cell receptor beta chain derives from a study of control samples from healthy donors and cancer patients. V lost 4 bases to trimming and J lost 3 bases; unmatched junction nucleotides: 11. Per the germline V gene, CDR1 is SGHDN and CDR2 is FVKESK. The CDR3 consists of 16 residues. Here immunoSEQ multiplex PCR was the method, and the copy in TCRdb shows in-frame clones only, minus some. The sample consists of 170,000 or so clones, 90% of them appearing once. The chain carries TRBV14 and TRBJ1-2; 7 positions match TRBD1. This TCR derives from a woman aged 50 to 60 in good health. Sequences were obtained from blood. The DNA of the CDR3 is TGTGCCAGCAGCCCACACCGTCCTCAGGGGGACTATGGCTACACCTTC. As protein: CASSPHRPQGDYGYTF.